This T cell receptor (beta chain) was retrieved from a study of tissue T cells after allogeneic stem cell transplantation. Broader study findings: In patients and mice, blood and spleen missed much of tissue repertoire. Across patients, clones rarely overlapped, yet motif clusters were shared tissue-specifically.

Regarding time point: mouse harvest day 7 after allogeneic transplant. Mouse grafts combined 10^7 T-cell-depleted bone marrow cells with 10^6 splenic CD5+ T cells. Tissues came from B6→BALB/c major-mismatch GVHD mice at day 7 or 14. Survey-depth TCRbeta CDR3 sequencing reported V/J genes and productive frequencies. Only in-frame clones appear in the TCRdb table, and some are missing; sequencing was by immunoSEQ multiplex PCR. The sample holds approximately 7,000 clones, 50% seen once. A note on this clone: Its cognate antigen is unknown. Gene and germline names: mouse. From the germline J gene comes the end of the CDR3, since the read stops 1 residue before it.

In germline, CDR1 is GFQATS, CDR2 STVNSAI. CDR3 length: 14 residues. The junction had 2 bases not matched to a gene; V was cut back by 2 bases and J by 2 bases. The sample consisted of gut tissue. The chain combines TRBV20 with TRBJ1-3, with 8 bases aligning to TRBD1. This clonotype was obtained from a female BALB/c mouse given C57BL/6 T cells with graft-versus-host disease after an allogeneic hematopoietic cell transplant. CDR3 DNA (partial): TGTGGTGCTAGGCAACAGGGGGCTGGAAATACGCTCTAT. Encoded protein: CGARQQGAGNTLY. The CDR3 as a whole reads CGARQQGAGNTLYF.